The subject of this entry is one T cell receptor beta chain. What it recognizes is unknown. The source of the sample is a study of T cell responses to AZD1222 COVID-19 vaccine. Study-wide findings and caveats: All repertoire sampling was performed exclusively after the peak T cell response.

This CDR3 is 15 amino acids long. The trim removed 2 bases at V and 1 base at J, leaving 2 bases unmatched. CDR1 is PRHDT, CDR2 FYEKMQ, per germline (reference sequence). Sequenced by immunoSEQ multiplex PCR; TCRdb stores in-frame clones only, minus some. Among roughly 100,000 clones listed, roughly nine tenths were seen once. The V gene is TRBV13, the J gene TRBJ2-3, with 8 bases aligning to TRBD2. The receptor's source is an adult in good health. The sequences come from peripheral blood, collected on day 0 of AZD1222 vaccination. The CDR3 loop is CASSLNSGGTDTQYF. DNA for the CDR3: TGTGCCAGCAGCTTAAATAGCGGGGGCACAGATACGCAGTATTTT.